These T cell receptor beta chains were read from a single sample in a study of identical twins. TCRdb redid the calling of the 5' RACE reads with MiXCR, one entry per CDR3 protein. The data contain around 650,000 distinct CDR3 sequences, 7% to 7.5% of them singletons. Separately, the same data were catalogued under a study of yellow fever vaccine responses in identical twins.

The sample consisted of PBMCs. These receptor sequences come from a woman younger than 30 in good health. The CDR3 runs from the conserved cysteine through the conserved F or W. A D gene is named only where the DNA matches it firmly. Size tells how often a clone was seen (once, few, many) or the class of an expanded clone, and some rows leave it out.

few	TRBD2	TRBV20-1	TRBJ2-3	TGCAGTGCTAGAGATCCGACTAGCGGGGGGTCGGATACGCAGTATTTT	CSARDPTSGGSDTQYF
-	TRBD1	TRBV20-1	TRBJ2-7	TGCAGTGCTAAGGGGGCCCCCGGACGGCTAGTTGGCGGCGAGCAGTACTTC	CSAKGAPGRLVGGEQYF
many	-	TRBV4-1	TRBJ2-2	TGCGCCAGCAGCCAAGATGTCAGTGCCTACTCTTCGAACACCGGGGAGCTGTTTTTT	CASSQDVSAYSSNTGELFF
few	TRBD2	TRBV20-1	TRBJ2-3	TGCAGTGCTAGAGGGGAGTTAGCGGGAGGGATGACAGATACGCAGTATTTT	CSARGELAGGMTDTQYF
-	TRBD1	TRBV9	TRBJ1-3	TGTGCCAGCAGCATAGGACAGGGCGCCTCTGGAAACACCATATATTTT	CASSIGQGASGNTIYF
few	-	TRBV4-1	TRBJ2-1	TGCGCCAGCAGCCAAGATTTGGACAATGAGCAGTTCTTC	CASSQDLDNEQFF
few	-	TRBV2	TRBJ1-1	TGTGCCAGCAGTGGCGGGGAGGCGGGGAACACTGAAGCTTTCTTT	CASSGGEAGNTEAFF
-	TRBD2	TRBV12-3/TRBV12-4	TRBJ2-5	TGTGCCAGCAGTTTCCGACTAGCGGGAGTATCCAGGGAGACCCAGTACTTC	CASSFRLAGVSRETQYF
-	TRBD2	TRBV12-3/TRBV12-4	TRBJ2-3	TGTGCCAGCAGGATCGGGGGGAGGGCCCTCGGAGATACGCAGTATTTT	CASRIGGRALGDTQYF
-	TRBD1	TRBV20-1	TRBJ2-7	TGCAGTGCCACCAGGGGGCCGATCTCCTACGAGCAGTACTTC	CSATRGPISYEQYF
many	-	TRBV9	TRBJ1-1	TGTGCCAGCAGCACTTACAGGGATAGTGTCACTGAAGCTTTCTTT	CASSTYRDSVTEAFF
few	-	TRBV12-5	TRBJ2-2	TGTGCTAGTGGTCTGGGAGTAGCAAGCAATACCGGGGAGCTGTTTTTT	CASGLGVASNTGELFF
-	-	TRBV12-3/TRBV12-4	TRBJ2-1	TGTGCCAGCAGTCCCATAATAGCGGAGTACAATGAGCAGTTCTTC	CASSPIIAEYNEQFF